The 15 T cell receptor beta chains reported below all come from one sample, sequenced in a study of cytomegalovirus exposure and HLA in healthy donors. Both 60 Vbeta primers and 13 Jbeta primers went into the PCR. Generated by immunoSEQ multiplex PCR, the TCRdb table keeps only in-frame clones and is missing some. The table has 95,000 to 130,000 clones, 79% seen once. Sequencing was done on a sample of PBMCs. Receptors were obtained from a man between 25 and 39 years old in good health and CMV-seropositive.

The chain combines TRBV19 with TRBJ1-3; D is uncertain. The CDR3 runs to 14 residues. Germline V gives CDR1 LNHDA, CDR2 SQIVND (reference sequence). With 6 bases removed from V and 4 bases from J, the gap between germline ends came to 13 bases. The CDR3, as DNA: TGTGCCAGTAGGTTCGGTAGCGGCGGAAACACCATATATTTT. This encodes CASRFGSGGNTIYF. Looking up the rest from reference TRBV19 and TRBJ1-3 gives the full variable domain: DGGITQSPKYLFRKEGQNVTLSCEQNLNHDAMYWYRQDPGQGLRLIYYSQIVNDFQKGDIAEGYSVSREKKESFPLTVTSAQKNPTAFYLCASRFGSGGNTIYFGEGSWLTVV.

The genes are TRBV4-3 and TRBJ2-1; TRBD2 is a possible D gene (5 bases). V shed 0 bases and J shed 8 bases, with 17 bases lying between them. From germline, CDR1 is LGHNA and CDR2 YSLEER. This CDR3 spans 16 amino acids. Here the CDR3 DNA reads TGCGCCAGCAGCCAAGAACGGGTAAACCTCGGGGATGAGCAGTTCTTC. Its translation: CASSQERVNLGDEQFF.

This sequence joins TRBV9 and TRBJ1-5; D not resolved. This CDR3 contains 14 residues. Germline CDR1 is SGDLS and CDR2 is YYNGEE. Trimming took 0 bases from V and 5 from J, leaving 9 bases between them. The CDR3 loop is CASSVDGGHQPQHF. The CDR3 DNA follows: TGTGCCAGCAGCGTAGACGGAGGACATCAGCCCCAGCATTTT.

V is TRBV4-1 and J is TRBJ1-6; D may be TRBD1 (6 bases). V lost 3 bases and J lost 7, with 13 bases in between. This CDR3 has 15 residues. Looked up from germline, CDR1 is MGHRA and CDR2 is YSYEKL. Here the CDR3 DNA reads TGCGCCAGCAGCCAGCGACAGGCCCAAAATTCACCCCTCCACTTT. Translation gives CASSQRQAQNSPLHF.

This clone was observed a handful of times. This chain uses TRBV30 with TRBJ2-7, with D hard to call. Germline-derived CDR1 and CDR2 are GTSNPN and SVGIG (reference sequence). The CDR3 runs 12 residues. V lost 0 bases to trimming and J lost 2 bases, with 5 bases between them. The CDR3 DNA is TGTGCCTGGAGTGTACAAGCCTACGAGCAGTACTTC. Protein sequence: CAWSVQAYEQYF.

The CDR3: CASSPTSGEHGEQFF. CDR3 DNA sequence: TGTGCCAGCAGCCCGACTAGTGGGGAACACGGTGAGCAGTTCTTC. This chain connects TRBV7-9 to TRBJ2-1, with D possibly matching TRBD2 (6 bases). From germline, CDR1 is SEHNR and CDR2 FQNEAQ (reference sequence). The V and J ends lost 5 bases and 9 bases respectively, with 20 bases between them. CDR3 length: 15 residues.

The chain carries TRBV6-1 and TRBJ2-7, with a possible D match to TRBD2 (6 bases). This CDR3 region has 11 residues. Per the germline V gene, CDR1 is MNHNS and CDR2 is SASEGT. Trimming shortened V by 5 bases and J by 9 bases, and 11 bases separated the two germline ends. This CDR3 is CASSRDLAQYF. CDR3 bases: TGTGCCAGCAGTCGGGACTTAGCGCAGTACTTC.

The chain employs TRBV28 and TRBJ2-7, with a possible D match to TRBD1 (5 bases). This CDR3 contains 15 residues. Trimming took 5 bases from V and 0 from J, leaving 14 bases between them. Germline-derived CDR1 and CDR2 are MDHEN and SYDVKM. The CDR3 DNA sequence: TGTGCCAGCAGTCCTGAAGGGGATCCCTCCTACGAGCAGTACTTC. It encodes CASSPEGDPSYEQYF.

The CDR3 loop reads CASRAGWGTYEQYF. The CDR3 DNA sequence: TGTGCCAGTAGAGCAGGGTGGGGCACCTACGAGCAGTACTTC. The chain combines TRBV19 with TRBJ2-7, with D perhaps matching TRBD1 (5 bases). V was cut by 6 bases and J by 2 bases, with 14 bases left in between. Germline loops: CDR1 LNHDA, CDR2 SQIVND (reference sequence). There are 14 residues in the CDR3.

The V call is TRBV6-5, the J call TRBJ1-6; 9 bases are shared with TRBD1. The CDR3 contains 14 residues. Germline lookup yields CDR1 MNHEY and CDR2 SVGAGI. V trimming: 6 bases; J trimming: 8 bases; junction bases outside the gene matches: 5. The DNA for the CDR3 is TGTGCCAGCAGACGGACAGGGGACGATTCACCCCTCCACTTT. Protein product: CASRRTGDDSPLHF.

The chain's CDR3 is CASSEWSGTRGYTEAFF. The CDR3 nucleotides read TGTGCCAGCAGTGAATGGAGTGGCACCCGGGGGTACACTGAAGCTTTCTTT. The gene calls are TRBV25-1 and TRBJ1-1, with D possibly TRBD1 on 5 matching bases. Deletions cut 1 base from V and 3 bases from J, with 18 bases between. CDR3 length equals 17 residues. Germline V gives CDR1 MGHDK, CDR2 SYGVNS.

V and J are TRBV21-1 and TRBJ2-7; TRBD1, the table's D call, was not compared with the DNA. TRBV21-1 is a pseudogene segment. This CDR3 region has 15 residues. The CDR3 protein is CASNTQGAGANEQYF. As DNA, the CDR3 is TGTGCCAGCAACACACAGGGGGCTGGGGCGAACGAGCAGTACTTC.

V is TRBV5-4 and J is TRBJ2-1; 10 positions match TRBD2. Germline assignment: CDR1 SGHNT and CDR2 YYREEE (reference sequence). J lost 7 bases, V lost 0 bases, and 7 bases had no gene match. The CDR3 has 16 residues. CDR3 residues: CASSLGTSGLLNEQFF. CDR3 bases: TGTGCCAGCAGCTTGGGGACTAGCGGCCTCTTAAATGAGCAGTTCTTC.

The J gene is TRBJ1-5, the V gene TRBV27; D possibly corresponds to TRBD1 (5 bases). V was cut by 4 bases and J by 6 bases, with 13 bases left in between. CDR1 and CDR2 (germline): MNHEY, SMNVEV (reference sequence). This CDR3 has 14 residues. CDR3 sequence reads: CASSSGLGGQPQHF. The CDR3 coding sequence is TGTGCCAGCAGTTCCGGACTGGGGGGTCAGCCCCAGCATTTT.

This clone was seen only once. The V call is TRBV4-1, the J call TRBJ2-1, with 7 bases that match TRBD2. Germline assignment: CDR1 MGHRA and CDR2 YSYEKL. The CDR3 contains 15 residues. The junction had 6 bases not matched to a gene; V was cut back by 1 base and J by 6 bases. The chain's CDR3 is CASSQGLAIGNEQFF. For the CDR3, the DNA is TGCGCCAGCAGCCAAGGACTAGCCATCGGCAATGAGCAGTTCTTC.